What follows are 9 T cell receptor beta chains derived from one specimen sequenced in a study of breast tumors, draining lymph nodes, adjacent tissues. In TCRdb, the multiplex PCR reads were re-called with MiXCR into one record per CDR3 protein. The repertoire holds 200,000 to 300,000 distinct CDR3 sequences, about 30% seen once, with around 1.1% in the top ten. Axillary draining lymph nodes of breast cancer patients supplied the node samples. The sequencing sample was made of axillary lymph node tissue. These TCRs come from a female donor with breast cancer. Some clones in this sample may be carry-over from other donors' samples.

This chain connects TRBV19 to TRBJ2-7, with D maybe TRBD1 (5 bases). Trimming took off 1 base at V and 5 bases at J, with 9 bases between the two ends. This CDR3 spans 13 amino acids. CDR1 is LNHDA, CDR2 SQIVND, per germline (reference sequence). The CDR3 loop is CASSIGQNNEQYF. CDR3 coding DNA: TGTGCCAGTAGTATAGGACAGAACAACGAGCAGTACTTC.

On this clonotype itself: The junction and the germline gene differ at one end; a read error may be behind it. The CDR3 DNA reads TGTGCCAGTAGTGACCACTCGAGCGGACCTTACAGTGAGCAGTTCTTC. Protein sequence: CASSDHSSGPYSEQFF. J is TRBJ2-1 and V is TRBV19; D is possibly TRBD2 (5 bases). Germline V lookup: CDR1 LNHDA, CDR2 SQIVND (reference sequence). The CDR3 loop spans 16 amino acids.

This clonotype was recorded many times. This chain links TRBV12-3 or TRBV12-4 with TRBJ2-1; tentatively, D is TRBD1 or TRBD2 (6 bases each). The length of the CDR3 is 14 residues. Trimming removed 7 bases from V and 7 bases from J, with 17 bases in between. The chain's CDR3 is CASTTRGPWNEQFF. CDR3 in DNA: TGTGCCAGCACCACCCGGGGGCCCTGGAATGAGCAGTTCTTC.

Ten or more counts support this clonotype. The genes are TRBV7-2 and TRBJ2-5; 7 bases are shared with TRBD2. V trimming: 2 bases; J trimming: 4 bases; junction bases outside the gene matches: 4. The CDR3 contains 14 residues. Germline V CDR1 and CDR2: SGHTA, FQGNSA. CDR3 nucleotide sequence: TGTGCCAGCAGCTTATTGGGCGGGAGAGAGACCCAGTACTTC. Its protein is CASSLLGGRETQYF.

This clonotype appeared many times. The gene calls are TRBV20-1 and TRBJ2-3, with D maybe TRBD2 (6 bases). The V end lost 5 bases, the J end lost 2 bases, and 20 bases lay between the germline ends. The CDR3 has 16 amino acids. Germline loops: CDR1 DFQATT, CDR2 SNEGSKA (reference sequence). The CDR3 DNA follows: TGCAGTGCTTCGCCCCCGGGACTGGCCTCCACAGATACGCAGTATTTT. Its translation: CSASPPGLASTDTQYF.

Comments on this clonotype: A much larger clone differs by one base, so this may be a read error. The rearrangement links TRBV4-1 to TRBJ2-5; 11 bases are shared with TRBD2. Per germline, CDR1 MGHRA and CDR2 YSYEKL. The CDR3 sequence is 17 residues long. Written as DNA, the CDR3 is TGCGCCAGCAGCCAGCGAACTAGCGGGGGTTTCCAAGAGACCCAGTGCTTC. Amino acid sequence: CASSQRTSGGFQETQCF.

A few counts support this clonotype. A much larger clone is a single base away; this may be a read error. The chain is built from TRBV9 and TRBJ2-5; 7 bases are shared with TRBD1. This CDR3 has 14 amino acids. CDR1 and CDR2 from the germline V gene are SGDLS and YYNGEE. CDR3 residues: CASSPRGNQETQSF. CDR3 bases: TGTGCCAGCAGCCCCAGGGGGAACCAAGAGACCCAGTCCTTC. Full variable domain (outside the CDR3, taken from reference TRBV9 and TRBJ2-5): DSGVTQTPKHLITATGQRVTLRCSPRSGDLSVYWYQQSLDQGLQFLIQYYNGEERAKGNILERFSAQQFPDLHSELNLSSLELGDSALYFCASSPRGNQETQSFGPGTRLLVL.

This clonotype was observed many times. Written as DNA, the CDR3 is TGTGCCAGCAGCGTAGGCCCCGGGGGCCCGGTTCGTGAAAAACTGTTTTTT. This translates into CASSVGPGGPVREKLFF. The chain carries TRBV9 and TRBJ1-4; TRBD1 is a possible D gene (6 bases). Germline values: CDR1 SGDLS, CDR2 YYNGEE. The CDR3 spans 17 residues. V lost 0 bases, J lost 7 bases, and 19 bases lay in between.

Only a few counts were recorded for this clonotype. The chain recombines TRBV12-3 or TRBV12-4 with TRBJ2-1; 16 positions agree with TRBD2. The CDR3 consists of 15 residues. With V trimmed by 6 bases and J by 8 bases, 4 bases remained unmatched. Here the CDR3 DNA reads TGTGCCAGCAGACCCGGGACTAGCGGGAGGGATGAGCAGTTCTTC. Its translation is CASRPGTSGRDEQFF.